Listed below are T cell receptor beta chains from one sample, sequenced in a study of vaccination effects on CD4 cells after COVID-19. For these receptors, no antigen is known. Method: immunoSEQ multiplex PCR; TCRdb's copy keeps in-frame clones and lacks some. This sample has 65,000 or so clones; around 77% occur once, and the top ten carry approximately 3%. The source material was CD4+ T cells from PBMCs cultured with HCoV-NL63 spike peptides, sampled before COVID-19 vaccination. The receptors come from a human donor who received a COVID-19 vaccine. The CDR3 runs from the conserved cysteine through the conserved F or W. Each record gives: V gene, J gene, D gene, clone size, CDR3 protein, CDR3 DNA. A D gene is named only where the DNA matches it firmly. Size tells how often a clone was seen (once, few, many) or the class of an expanded clone, and some rows leave it out.

V: TRBV5-8
J: TRBJ1-5
D: .
size: .
CDR3: CASSLARVSFHQPQHF
DNA: TGTGCCAGCAGCTTGGCGAGGGTAAGTTTCCATCAGCCCCAGCATTTT

V: TRBV18
J: TRBJ2-2
D: .
size: .
CDR3: CASSPPKGTGELFF
DNA: TGTGCCAGCTCACCACCGAAGGGGACCGGGGAGCTGTTTTTT

V: TRBV4-1
J: TRBJ2-6
D: TRBD2
size: .
CDR3: CASSQTPERGPGGGANVLTF
DNA: TGCGCCAGCAGCCAAACCCCCGAGCGGGGGCCTGGTGGAGGGGCCAACGTCCTGACTTTC

V: TRBV12-3/TRBV12-4
J: TRBJ1-4
D: .
size: .
CDR3: CASSRGVGEKLFF
DNA: TGTGCCAGCAGTCGGGGGGTTGGTGAAAAACTGTTTTTT

V: TRBV5-1
J: TRBJ1-6
D: .
size: .
CDR3: CASSLAPRIGSPLHF
DNA: TGCGCCAGCAGCTTGGCTCCCCGGATAGGTTCACCCCTCCACTTT

V: TRBV5-6
J: TRBJ1-5
D: .
size: .
CDR3: CASSLGFGVSQPQHF
DNA: TGTGCCAGCAGCTTGGGATTCGGGGTATCTCAGCCCCAGCATTTT

V: TRBV6-5
J: TRBJ1-6
D: .
size: few
CDR3: CASSYSEGWNSPLHF
DNA: TGTGCCAGCAGTTACTCGGAAGGCTGGAATTCACCCCTCCACTTT

V: TRBV5-8
J: TRBJ2-1
D: TRBD1
size: .
CDR3: CASSLELRDSLTLEQFF
DNA: TGTGCCAGCAGCTTGGAACTCCGGGACAGCCTCACCTTGGAGCAGTTCTTC

V: TRBV6-5
J: TRBJ1-5
D: .
size: .
CDR3: CASSRDRLQPQHF
DNA: TGTGCCAGCAGCAGGGACCGTCTGCAGCCCCAGCATTTT

V: TRBV19
J: TRBJ1-1
D: .
size: .
CDR3: CASSTIDINTEAFF
DNA: TGTGCCAGTAGTACCATAGACATTAACACTGAAGCTTTCTTT

V: TRBV9
J: TRBJ1-1
D: .
size: .
CDR3: CASSTGQNTEAFF
DNA: TGTGCCAGCAGCACAGGACAGAACACTGAAGCTTTCTTT

V: TRBV2
J: TRBJ2-3
D: TRBD2
size: .
CDR3: CASTQLAGGREDTQYF
DNA: TGTGCCAGCACCCAACTAGCGGGGGGGCGGGAAGATACGCAGTATTTT

V: TRBV18
J: TRBJ2-5
D: .
size: once
CDR3: CASSMAGDGTQYF
DNA: TGTGCCAGCTCGATGGCAGGGGACGGGACCCAGTACTTC

V: TRBV27
J: TRBJ2-5
D: .
size: .
CDR3: CASTSTTPPETQYF
DNA: TGTGCCAGCACTTCCACGACACCTCCGGAGACCCAGTACTTC

V: TRBV7-3
J: TRBJ2-1
D: TRBD2
size: .
CDR3: CASSLVAGGAYNEQFF
DNA: TGTGCCAGCAGCTTGGTAGCGGGGGGGGCCTACAATGAGCAGTTCTTC

V: TRBV5-8
J: TRBJ1-2
D: .
size: .
CDR3: CASSLVRKATYGYTF
DNA: TGTGCCAGCAGCTTGGTACGGAAAGCGACCTATGGCTACACCTTC

V: TRBV27
J: TRBJ2-2
D: TRBD2
size: .
CDR3: CASSLRGGDTGELFF
DNA: TGTGCCAGCAGTTTACGGGGGGGCGACACCGGGGAGCTGTTTTTT

V: TRBV6-5
J: TRBJ1-1
D: .
size: once
CDR3: CASSSPTGMETEAFF
DNA: TGTGCCAGCAGTTCACCCACAGGGATGGAGACTGAAGCTTTCTTT

V: TRBV6-6
J: TRBJ1-1
D: .
size: .
CDR3: CASSYGGNTEAFF
DNA: TGTGCCAGCAGTTACGGGGGGAACACTGAAGCTTTCTTT

V: TRBV25-1
J: TRBJ1-5
D: TRBD1
size: .
CDR3: CASSEMDRGPQPQHF
DNA: TGTGCCAGCAGTGAGATGGACAGGGGCCCTCAGCCCCAGCATTTT

V: TRBV5-1
J: TRBJ1-6
D: TRBD1
size: .
CDR3: CASSLDGLQGGSPLHF
DNA: TGCGCCAGCAGCTTGGACGGCTTACAGGGGGGTTCACCCCTCCACTTT

V: TRBV5-5
J: TRBJ2-3
D: .
size: once
CDR3: CASSLEADTQYF
DNA: TGTGCCAGCAGCTTGGAGGCAGATACGCAGTATTTT

V: TRBV9
J: TRBJ2-5
D: .
size: once
CDR3: CASSVEAGQETQYF
DNA: TGTGCCAGCAGCGTAGAAGCAGGGCAAGAGACCCAGTACTTC

V: TRBV6-5
J: TRBJ1-5
D: TRBD1
size: .
CDR3: CASRKGQGNQPQHF
DNA: TGTGCCAGCAGAAAGGGACAGGGAAATCAGCCCCAGCATTTT

V: TRBV5-1
J: TRBJ2-3
D: TRBD2
size: .
CDR3: CASSLPSGGGQDTQYF
DNA: TGCGCCAGCAGCCTCCCTAGCGGGGGGGGGCAGGATACGCAGTATTTT

V: TRBV6-2/TRBV6-3
J: TRBJ2-5
D: .
size: .
CDR3: CASSLSGKKETQYF
DNA: TGTGCCAGCAGCCTCTCAGGCAAGAAAGAGACCCAGTACTTC

V: TRBV14
J: TRBJ2-1
D: TRBD1
size: .
CDR3: CASRTGTGAFNEQFF
DNA: TGTGCCAGCAGGACCGGGACAGGGGCCTTCAATGAGCAGTTCTTC

V: TRBV15
J: TRBJ1-3
D: TRBD1
size: .
CDR3: CATSRHGQGGAGNTIYF
DNA: TGTGCCACCAGCAGACACGGACAGGGGGGAGCAGGAAACACCATATATTTT

V: TRBV18
J: TRBJ2-2
D: .
size: .
CDR3: CASSPQGGSGELFF
DNA: TGTGCCAGCTCACCACAGGGGGGATCCGGGGAGCTGTTTTTT

V: TRBV3-1/TRBV3-2
J: TRBJ1-5
D: TRBD1
size: .
CDR3: CASSQAGTGGNQPQHF
DNA: TGTGCCAGCAGCCAAGCAGGGACAGGGGGCAATCAGCCCCAGCATTTT

V: TRBV5-1
J: TRBJ2-3
D: TRBD2
size: .
CDR3: CASSRAGFTDTQYF
DNA: TGCGCCAGCAGCCGAGCGGGATTCACAGATACGCAGTATTTT

V: TRBV7-2
J: TRBJ2-3
D: .
size: .
CDR3: CASSLTGDTQYF
DNA: TGTGCCAGCAGCCTGACAGGAGATACGCAGTATTTT

V: TRBV5-4
J: TRBJ2-2
D: .
size: few
CDR3: CASAKQNAGELFF
DNA: TGTGCCAGCGCTAAACAGAATGCCGGGGAGCTGTTTTTT

V: TRBV5-6
J: TRBJ2-3
D: .
size: .
CDR3: CASSLYFGRGSTDTQYF
DNA: TGTGCCAGCAGCTTGTACTTCGGACGTGGGAGCACAGATACGCAGTATTTT

V: TRBV18
J: TRBJ2-1
D: TRBD2
size: .
CDR3: CASSRGGALNEQFF
DNA: TGTGCCAGCTCCCGGGGGGGGGCCTTGAATGAGCAGTTCTTC

V: TRBV18
J: TRBJ1-2
D: .
size: .
CDR3: CASSPSVEPNYGYTF
DNA: TGTGCCAGCTCACCTAGTGTCGAGCCTAACTATGGCTACACCTTC